These T cell receptor beta chains were read from a single sample in a study of CD8+CD57+ T cells in acquired aplastic anemia. TCRdb redid the calling of the reads with MiXCR, one entry per CDR3 protein. This sample has about 130,000 distinct CDR3 sequences, with around 50% found just once. Material: sorted CD4+, CD8+, or CD8+CD57+ T cells (not recorded which) from PBMCs. Every receptor here comes from a human donor in good health, serving as a control. CDR3s leave out the opening cysteine and the closing phenylalanine or tryptophan. Fields, in order: V gene, CDR3 protein.

TRBV20-1 SAGGGFNQPQH
TRBV11-2 ASSLLGTSTYEQY
TRBV7-3 ASSLQGAPGTDTQY
TRBV6-1 ASSAEGQISNQPQH
TRBV2 ASSVSRQGTYEQY
TRBV2 ASSCTSGGADTQY
TRBV10-3 AISELAGGPGEQF
TRBV7-1 ASSSVVGGQPSSYNEQF
TRBV7-2 ASSSGVTGGQF
TRBV7-9 ASSFNSLYGYT
TRBV4-1 ASSQAPDRGYGYT
TRBV27 ASRQRRTDTQY
TRBV7-9 ASSLGNTDTRY
TRBV2 AISESLESYTQY
TRBV9 ASRPDLGMNTEAF
TRBV7-2 ASSSSTDTQY
TRBV5-1 ASSLLLRTGDYNSPLH
TRBV10-3 AIPRDGGTSMQY
TRBV6-2/TRBV6-3 ASSRGGTASYGYT
TRBV9 ASSVEAWTVNTEAF
TRBV19 ASGSFDRNSPLH
TRBV20-1 SARRIVLGESEAF